This T cell receptor beta chain was documented in a study of radiotherapy plus CTLA-4 blockade in lung cancer. Study as a whole: Across the patients, objective responses occurred in 15% to 20%, and disease control in 30% to 35%. Overall study results and limits: Peripheral blood showed expansion of tumor-derived TCR clones after radiotherapy and ipilimumab. Best predicting response, reportedly, were early blood T cell clone dynamics, with interferon-beta.

CTLA-4 blockade with ipilimumab, together with focal radiation, was given to patients with chemo-refractory metastatic non-small-cell lung cancer. TCRdb's table, derived via immunoSEQ multiplex PCR, lists solely in-frame clones and lacks some. The sample includes approximately 60,000 clones, 70% to 80% seen only once; the top ten take approximately 4.4%. This CDR3 has 21 amino acids. Germline-derived CDR1 and CDR2 are MNHEY and SMNVEV (reference sequence). The V gene end was trimmed by 6 bases and the J gene end by 7 bases; junction bases not matched to a gene: 30. Comments on this clone: Antigen specificity is unknown.

The receptor was derived from a human donor with non-small cell lung cancer who had a complete response to radiotherapy plus ipilimumab. The source was peripheral blood, collected from a patient treated with radiotherapy plus ipilimumab. The chain recombines TRBV27 with TRBJ2-7, with 10 bases fitting TRBD2. The DNA of the CDR3 is TGTGCCAGCAGCCTCCATGCTACCCCAGAGAACCTAGCGGGAGTTTTCTGGGAGCAGTACGTC. It is translated as CASSLHATPENLAGVFWEQYV.